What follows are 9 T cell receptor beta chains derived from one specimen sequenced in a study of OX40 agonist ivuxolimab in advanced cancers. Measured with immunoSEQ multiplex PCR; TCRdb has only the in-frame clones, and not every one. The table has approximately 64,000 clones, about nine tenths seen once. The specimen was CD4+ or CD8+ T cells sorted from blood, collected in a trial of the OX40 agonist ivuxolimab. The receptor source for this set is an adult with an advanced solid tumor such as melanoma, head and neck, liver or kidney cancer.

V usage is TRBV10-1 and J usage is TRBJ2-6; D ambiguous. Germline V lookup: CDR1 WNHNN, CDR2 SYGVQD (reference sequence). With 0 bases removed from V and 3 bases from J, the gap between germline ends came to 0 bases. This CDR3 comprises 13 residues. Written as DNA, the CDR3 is TGCGCCAGCAGTGAGTCTGGGGCCAACGTCCTGACTTTC. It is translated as CASSESGANVLTF.

CDR3 coding DNA: TGTGCCAGCAGCCCAGCGGTCCTGGAAAATGAGCAGTTCTTC. Its protein is CASSPAVLENEQFF. The genes are TRBV7-9 and TRBJ2-1; weak D call: TRBD2 (5 bases). Germline CDR1 SEHNR, CDR2 FQNEAQ (reference sequence). V dropped 5 bases and J dropped 7 bases, with 15 bases sitting between them. The CDR3 is made up of 14 amino acids.

The CDR3 region has the DNA TGCGCCAGCATGGGCGGGAATGAGCAGTTCTTC. This translates into CASMGGNEQFF. J is TRBJ2-1 and V is TRBV5-1; possible D gene TRBD2, 5 bases. V dropped 6 bases and J dropped 7 bases, with 8 bases sitting between them. CDR1 SGHRS and CDR2 YFSETQ come from the germline V gene. This CDR3 region has 11 residues.

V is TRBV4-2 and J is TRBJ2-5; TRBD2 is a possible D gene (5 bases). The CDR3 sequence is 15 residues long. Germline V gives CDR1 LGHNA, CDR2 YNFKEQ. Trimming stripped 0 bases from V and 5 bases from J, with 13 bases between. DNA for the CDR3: TGTGCCAGCAGCCAAGATACGGGGAATTGGGAGACCCAGTACTTC. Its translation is CASSQDTGNWETQYF.

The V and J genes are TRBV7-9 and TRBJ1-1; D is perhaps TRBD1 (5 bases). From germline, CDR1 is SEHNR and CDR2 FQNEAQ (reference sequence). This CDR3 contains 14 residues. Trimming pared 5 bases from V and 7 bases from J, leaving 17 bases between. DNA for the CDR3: TGTGCCAGCAGCCCCCATCCTCGGGACGGTGAAGCTTTCTTT. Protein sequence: CASSPHPRDGEAFF.

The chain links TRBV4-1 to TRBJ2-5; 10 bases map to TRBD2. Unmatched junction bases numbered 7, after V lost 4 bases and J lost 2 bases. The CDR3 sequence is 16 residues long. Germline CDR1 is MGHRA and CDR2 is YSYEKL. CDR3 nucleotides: TGCGCCAGCAGCCCCTTACTAGCGGGATCTCAAGAGACCCAGTACTTC. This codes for CASSPLLAGSQETQYF.

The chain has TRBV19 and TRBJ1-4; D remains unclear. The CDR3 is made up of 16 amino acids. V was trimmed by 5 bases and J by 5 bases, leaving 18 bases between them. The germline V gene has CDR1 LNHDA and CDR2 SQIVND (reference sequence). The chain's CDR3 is CASSSPPSFFNEKLFF. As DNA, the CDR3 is TGTGCCAGTAGTTCCCCTCCCTCTTTCTTCAATGAAAAACTGTTTTTT.

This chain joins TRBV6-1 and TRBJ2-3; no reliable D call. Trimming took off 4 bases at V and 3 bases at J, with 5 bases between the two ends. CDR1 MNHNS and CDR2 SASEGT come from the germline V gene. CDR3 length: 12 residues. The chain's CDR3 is CASSVETDTQYF. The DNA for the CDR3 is TGTGCCAGCAGTGTTGAGACAGATACGCAGTATTTT.

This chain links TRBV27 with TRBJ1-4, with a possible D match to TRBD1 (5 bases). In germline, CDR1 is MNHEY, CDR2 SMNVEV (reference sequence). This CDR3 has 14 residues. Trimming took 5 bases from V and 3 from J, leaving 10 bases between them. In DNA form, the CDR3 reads TGTGCCAGCAGTCCCGACAGATCTAATGAAAAACTGTTTTTT. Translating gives CASSPDRSNEKLFF.